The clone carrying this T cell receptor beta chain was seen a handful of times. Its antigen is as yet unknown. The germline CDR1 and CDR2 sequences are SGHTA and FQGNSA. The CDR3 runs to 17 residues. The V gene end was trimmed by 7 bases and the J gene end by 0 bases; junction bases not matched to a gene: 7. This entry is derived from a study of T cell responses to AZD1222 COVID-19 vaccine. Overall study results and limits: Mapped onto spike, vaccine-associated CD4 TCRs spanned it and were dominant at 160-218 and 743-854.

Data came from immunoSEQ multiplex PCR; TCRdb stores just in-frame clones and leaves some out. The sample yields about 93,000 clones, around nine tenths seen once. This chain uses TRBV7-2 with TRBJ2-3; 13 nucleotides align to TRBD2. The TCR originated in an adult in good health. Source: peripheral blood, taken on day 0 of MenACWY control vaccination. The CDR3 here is CASTPGLAGISTDTQYF. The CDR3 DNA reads TGTGCCAGCACCCCGGGACTAGCGGGGATTAGCACAGATACGCAGTATTTT.